The 30 T cell receptor beta chains below come from one sample, sequenced in a study of CD4 and CD8 cells across lung adenocarcinoma regions. TCRdb reprocessed the PCR reads via MiXCR and lists one record per CDR3 protein. This table holds around 20,000 distinct CDR3 sequences, more than 45% found once. Material: CD4+ T cells from the margin of a lung tumor. Receptors originate from a male donor with lung adenocarcinoma. The CD4 and CD8 labels of this study may be unreliable.

Note on this clonotype: The germline gene is not matched at one end of the junction; a read error may be the cause. This sequence joins TRBV10-2 and TRBJ2-4; D may be TRBD1 (6 bases). The CDR3 totals 14 residues. CDR1 is WSHSY and CDR2 is SAAADI in the germline V gene. The CDR3 DNA follows: TGCGCCAGCAGCCGGGTGGCAGGGGAAAATATTCAGTACTTT. It encodes CASSRVAGENIQYF.

The sample holds a few counts of this clonotype. The chain employs TRBV6-1 and TRBJ1-2, with unresolved D. V dropped 1 base and J dropped 8 bases, with 8 bases sitting between them. Germline loops: CDR1 MNHNS, CDR2 SASEGT. This CDR3 spans 12 amino acids. The CDR3 region has the DNA TGTGCCAGCAGTGAAGGAGGCGGAGGCTACACCTTC. Protein: CASSEGGGGYTF.

This clonotype was found many times. This sequence joins TRBV4-2 and TRBJ2-5; the match to TRBD2 covers 10 bases. Per germline, CDR1 LGHNA and CDR2 YNFKEQ. The CDR3 loop spans 15 amino acids. The trim removed 4 bases at V and 3 bases at J, leaving 5 bases unmatched. CDR3 loop: CASSPRTSGEETQYF. The CDR3 nucleotides read TGTGCCAGCAGCCCCCGGACTAGCGGTGAAGAGACCCAGTACTTC.

The V and J genes are TRBV14 and TRBJ2-5; 9 nucleotides align to TRBD2. Per the germline V gene, CDR1 is SGHDN and CDR2 is FVKESK. Losses at the gene ends were 0 bases for V and 0 bases for J; bases not matched to a gene: 20. The CDR3 covers 22 residues. Written as DNA, the CDR3 is TGTGCCAGCAGCCAAGAGGGCCCAGCGGGGGGATACGGGGGCCGTGACCAAGAGACCCAGTACTTC. Protein sequence: CASSQEGPAGGYGGRDQETQYF.

In its sample, this clonotype was seen many times. The germline gene is not matched at one end of the junction; a read error may be the cause. The chain is built from TRBV7-7 and TRBJ2-5, with no clear D. Looked up from germline, CDR1 is SSHAT and CDR2 is FNYEAQ (reference sequence). The CDR3 totals 14 residues. The CDR3 here is CASSLNPSQETQYF. The CDR3 DNA sequence: TGTGCTAGCAGCTTAAATCCTAGTCAAGAGACCCAGTACTTC.

This clonotype has a count of ten or more. The chain couples TRBV27 to TRBJ2-7; D is unclear. The CDR3 extends over 16 amino acids. Per the germline V gene, CDR1 is MNHEY and CDR2 is SMNVEV (reference sequence). V lost 2 bases, J lost 0 bases, and 14 bases lay in between. In DNA form, the CDR3 reads TGTGCCAGCAGTTTACCCCCGCGGCCGAGCTCCTACGAGCAGTACTTC. This encodes CASSLPPRPSSYEQYF.

Details on this clonotype: At one of its ends the junction is not consistent with the germline gene, which may arise from a read error. This rearrangement joins TRBV6-4 to TRBJ2-3, with D perhaps TRBD2 (6 bases). The V gene's germline CDR1 is MRHNA and CDR2 SNTAGT. The CDR3 spans 15 residues. CDR3 region: CASSEGLGGANTQYF. DNA of the CDR3: TGTGCCAGCAGTGAGGGGCTGGGAGGTGCAAACACGCAGTATTTC.

The chain links TRBV7-2 to TRBJ2-5, with 7 bases aligning to TRBD1. Matching the DNA end better, TRBJ2-7 makes the J call doubtful. Germline assignment: CDR1 SGHTA and CDR2 FQGNSA. This CDR3 has 14 residues. The CDR3 DNA follows: TGTGCCAGCAGCCAGGGAGAGGGGGCTGGCGAGCAGTACTTC. Translation gives CASSQGEGAGEQYF.

This clonotype was detected many times. This chain uses TRBV4-1 with TRBJ1-5; 7 bases are shared with TRBD1. This CDR3 has 16 residues. V gave up 0 bases and J gave up 3 bases; unmatched junction bases: 5. Germline assignment: CDR1 MGHRA and CDR2 YSYEKL. In DNA form, the CDR3 reads TGCGCCAGCAGCCAAGAGGCCAGGGGGGTCAATCAGCCCCAGCATTTT. Amino acids: CASSQEARGVNQPQHF.

V usage is TRBV5-4 and J usage is TRBJ1-4; D ambiguous. Germline V lookup: CDR1 SGHNT, CDR2 YYREEE (reference sequence). The CDR3 runs 16 residues. Trimming removed 3 bases at V and 4 bases at J, with 16 bases between. The CDR3 here is CASSSAGGRFNEKLFF. The CDR3 nucleotides are TGTGCCAGCAGCTCGGCGGGCGGCCGATTTAATGAAAAACTGTTTTTT.

This clonotype occurred a few times. V and J are TRBV27 and TRBJ2-5; D ambiguous. Trimming cost V 7 bases and J 5 bases, with 14 bases left between them. The CDR3 sequence is 13 residues long. In germline, CDR1 is MNHEY, CDR2 SMNVEV (reference sequence). The CDR3 nucleotides are TGTGCCAGCAAGGACCCTCTAGGGGAGACCCAGTACTTC. Translated: CASKDPLGETQYF.

The rearrangement links TRBV7-2 to TRBJ2-5; D tentatively reads TRBD1 or TRBD2 (6 bases each). The CDR3 length is 16 residues. In germline, CDR1 is SGHTA, CDR2 FQGNSA. Trimming left V 0 bases short and J 2 bases short, with 13 bases between. The CDR3 spells CASSLAPRGGQETQYF. The CDR3 nucleotides read TGTGCCAGCAGCTTAGCCCCCAGGGGAGGTCAAGAGACCCAGTACTTC.

Comments on this clonotype: An end of the junction differs from the germline gene, which may be a read error. The chain recombines TRBV4-2 with TRBJ2-4, with D hard to call. This CDR3 has 16 residues. Per germline, CDR1 LGHNA and CDR2 YNFKEQ. This chain's CDR3 is CASSQEGPRATDMQYF. The CDR3 coding sequence is TGTGCCAGCAGCCAAGAGGGCCCGAGAGCCACAGACATGCAGTACTTC.

This clonotype was counted many times. This chain connects TRBV5-1 to TRBJ2-5; D is possibly TRBD2 (6 bases). The germline V and J ends were trimmed by 0 bases and 11 bases, with 14 bases remaining between them. Germline V gene sequence: CDR1 SGHRS, CDR2 YFSETQ. The CDR3 loop spans 13 amino acids. The CDR3 nucleotides read TGCGCCAGCAGCTTGGTGGAGGGCGGGGAGCAGTACTTC. Protein: CASSLVEGGEQYF.

This clonotype was seen a few times. The chain is built from TRBV4-1 and TRBJ2-3; D might be TRBD1 (6 bases). The tail of the sequence fits TRBJ2-7 better, so the J call may be wrong. The CDR3 has 16 amino acids. CDR1 MGHRA and CDR2 YSYEKL come from the germline V gene. The CDR3 DNA follows: TGCGCCAGCAGCGGCCTAGGGCGGGCAGCCAGGGACACGCAGTACTTC. It codes for CASSGLGRAARDTQYF.

The V and J genes are TRBV27 and TRBJ2-4; D might be TRBD1 (6 bases). The V end lost 11 bases, the J end lost 12 bases, and 26 bases lay between the germline ends. CDR3 length equals 14 residues. In germline, CDR1 is MNHEY, CDR2 SMNVEV (reference sequence). In DNA form, the CDR3 reads TGTGCCGGGCGCGGTGGTCGGGACAAAGACACTCAGTACTTC. It translates to CAGRGGRDKDTQYF.

This clonotype has at least ten counts. The chain recombines TRBV4-1 with TRBJ2-1, with 7 nucleotides matching TRBD2. The ends lost 0 bases at V and 12 bases at J; junction bases unmatched: 11. Germline CDR1 reads MGHRA; CDR2 reads YSYEKL. CDR3 length: 15 amino acids. CDR3 bases: TGCGCCAGCAGCCAAGAGCCCCGGGCCCCGGGGGGGCAGTTCTTC. Translation gives CASSQEPRAPGGQFF.

This clonotype ranks as medium-sized (0.01 to 0.1%). The chain is built from TRBV6-6 and TRBJ2-5, with 9 bases fitting TRBD1. TRBJ2-7 explains the end of the DNA better; the J call may be wrong. The CDR3 is 16 residues long. Per germline, CDR1 MNHNY and CDR2 SVGAGI (reference sequence). The CDR3 protein is CASSYSSLDRGYEQYF. Here the CDR3 DNA reads TGTGCCAGCAGTTACTCGAGCCTGGACAGGGGCTACGAGCAGTACTTC.

This clonotype was seen a few times. V is TRBV12-3 or TRBV12-4 and J is TRBJ2-3, with 15 bases matching TRBD2. This CDR3 has 23 amino acids. V shed 0 bases and J 3 bases; nucleotides not matched to a gene: 19. CDR3 in DNA: TGTGCCAGCAGTTTAGCGACCGTAGGACTAGCGGGAGGGCCGCAGGCGTGGACAGATACGCAGTATTTT. It encodes CASSLATVGLAGGPQAWTDTQYF.

Concerning this clonotype: A clone one base away is much larger, so this may be a read error. The chain employs TRBV6-1 and TRBJ1-1; 7 bases agree with TRBD1. The CDR3 covers 15 residues. V gave up 7 bases and J gave up 1 base; unmatched junction bases: 9. The germline V gene has CDR1 MNHNS and CDR2 SASEGT. CDR3 nucleotides: TGTGCCAGCACTACCCAGGGGGGAGGGAACACTGAAGCTTTCTTT. This codes for CASTTQGGGNTEAFF.

The chain carries TRBV3-1 and TRBJ2-1; 12 nucleotides match TRBD1. Germline CDR1 and CDR2: LGHDT and YNNKEL (reference sequence). The CDR3 covers 16 residues. The J segment lost 8 bases and the V segment lost 1 base, leaving 6 bases of the junction unmatched. CDR3: CASSQVSGTGGDEQFF. In DNA, the CDR3 is TGTGCCAGCAGCCAAGTCTCCGGGACAGGGGGCGATGAGCAGTTCTTC.

The V and J genes are TRBV6-5 and TRBJ1-4, with D tentatively TRBD1 (6 bases). Trimming stripped 0 bases from V and 3 bases from J, with 23 bases between. This CDR3 spans 20 amino acids. CDR1 and CDR2 (germline): MNHEY, SVGAGI. Here the CDR3 DNA reads TGTGCCAGCAGTTACTCGAAAGGACAGCCCGTTGTTATTGCTAATGAAAAACTGTTTTTT. Translated: CASSYSKGQPVVIANEKLFF.

The J gene is TRBJ2-7, the V gene TRBV27, with 10 bases identical to TRBD2. This CDR3 contains 16 residues. The V gene end was trimmed by 5 bases and the J gene end by 2 bases; junction bases not matched to a gene: 9. Germline V gene data show CDR1 as MNHEY and CDR2 as SMNVEV (reference sequence). CDR3 residues: CASSRKGTSVPYEQYF. The CDR3 bases are TGTGCCAGCAGTCGGAAGGGGACTAGCGTACCCTACGAGCAGTACTTC.

This clonotype was observed a handful of times. CDR3 DNA sequence: TGTGCCAGCACCTTACAGATCCAAGAGACCCAGTTCTTC. It is translated as CASTLQIQETQFF. The chain is built from TRBV6-1 and TRBJ2-1; D is undetermined. Trimming cost V 7 bases and J 13 bases, with 20 bases left between them. Germline loops: CDR1 MNHNS, CDR2 SASEGT. This CDR3 has 13 amino acids.

This clonotype was seen at least ten times. The chain recombines TRBV6-1 with TRBJ2-3; 7 nucleotides align to TRBD1. The CDR3 loop spans 13 amino acids. Trimming removed 6 bases from V and 2 bases from J; junction bases left unmatched: 2. Germline-derived CDR1 and CDR2 are MNHNS and SASEGT. CDR3 region: CASRGTVTDTQYF. In nucleotides, the CDR3 is TGTGCCAGCAGAGGGACAGTCACAGATACGCAGTATTTT.

The rearrangement joins TRBV5-1 to TRBJ2-1; 9 bases fit TRBD2. TRBJ2-7 explains the end of the DNA better; the J call may be wrong. CDR1 and CDR2 (germline): SGHRS, YFSETQ. The CDR3 loop spans 18 amino acids. The CDR3 protein is CASSSEGTSKIRRYEQYF. The CDR3 bases are TGCGCCAGCAGCTCCGAAGGGACTAGCAAGATACGACGGTACGAGCAGTACTTC.

The V call is TRBV6-5, the J call TRBJ2-1; 13 bases agree with TRBD2. Germline CDR1 and CDR2: MNHEY and SVGAGI. The trim removed 2 bases at V and 7 bases at J, leaving 2 bases unmatched. The CDR3 is made up of 15 amino acids. The CDR3 is CASSYGTSGKNEQFF. The CDR3 region has the DNA TGTGCCAGCAGTTACGGGACTAGCGGGAAGAATGAGCAGTTCTTC.

J is TRBJ2-2 and V is TRBV5-1; no firm D call. The CDR3 runs 11 residues. Germline lookup yields CDR1 SGHRS and CDR2 YFSETQ. Trimming took off 3 bases at V and 6 bases at J, with 3 bases between the two ends. CDR3 nucleotide sequence: TGCGCCAGCAGCTGGGCCGGGGAGCTGTTTTTT. This codes for CASSWAGELFF.

The chain carries TRBV10-2 and TRBJ2-5; possibly TRBD1 for D (6 bases). This CDR3 has 14 residues. The V gene's germline CDR1 is WSHSY and CDR2 SAAADI. This CDR3 is CAGSGGGDTETQYF. Written as DNA, the CDR3 is TGCGCGGGCAGTGGGGGCGGTGACACAGAGACCCAGTACTTC.

In DNA form, the CDR3 reads TGTGCCACCAGTGTGGCAGGTCATGGCTACACCTTC. Translation: CATSVAGHGYTF. V and J are TRBV24-1 and TRBJ1-2; D gene uncertain. With 5 bases removed from V and 6 bases from J, the gap between germline ends came to 9 bases. The germline gives CDR1 KGHDR, CDR2 SFDVKD. This CDR3 has 12 amino acids.